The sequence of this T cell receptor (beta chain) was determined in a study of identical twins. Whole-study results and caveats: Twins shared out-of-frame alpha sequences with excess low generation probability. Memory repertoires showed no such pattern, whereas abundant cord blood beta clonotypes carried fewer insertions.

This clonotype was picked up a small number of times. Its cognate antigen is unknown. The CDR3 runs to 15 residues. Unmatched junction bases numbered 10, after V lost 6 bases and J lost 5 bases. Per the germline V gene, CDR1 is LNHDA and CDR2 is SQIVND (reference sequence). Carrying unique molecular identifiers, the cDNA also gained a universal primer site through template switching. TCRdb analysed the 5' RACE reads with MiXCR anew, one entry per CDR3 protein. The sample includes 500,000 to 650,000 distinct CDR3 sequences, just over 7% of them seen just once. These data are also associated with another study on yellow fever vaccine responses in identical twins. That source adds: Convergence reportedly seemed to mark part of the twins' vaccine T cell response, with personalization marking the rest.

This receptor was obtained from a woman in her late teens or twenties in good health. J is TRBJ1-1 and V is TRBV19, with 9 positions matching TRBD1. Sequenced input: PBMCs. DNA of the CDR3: TGTGCCAGTAGCCCACTACGGGACAGGGTAACTGAAGCTTTCTTT. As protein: CASSPLRDRVTEAFF.